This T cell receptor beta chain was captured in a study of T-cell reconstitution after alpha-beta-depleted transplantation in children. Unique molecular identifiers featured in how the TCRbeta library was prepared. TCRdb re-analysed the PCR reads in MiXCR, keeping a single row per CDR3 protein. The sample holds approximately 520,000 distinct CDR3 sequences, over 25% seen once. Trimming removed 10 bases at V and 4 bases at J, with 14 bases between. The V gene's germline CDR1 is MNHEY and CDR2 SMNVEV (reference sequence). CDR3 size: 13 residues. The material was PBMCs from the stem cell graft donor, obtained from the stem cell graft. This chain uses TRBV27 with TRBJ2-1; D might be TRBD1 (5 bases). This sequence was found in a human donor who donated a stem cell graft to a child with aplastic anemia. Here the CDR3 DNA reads TGTGCCACTTCACTGGGGCAGTACAATGAGCAGTTCTTC. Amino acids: CATSLGQYNEQFF.